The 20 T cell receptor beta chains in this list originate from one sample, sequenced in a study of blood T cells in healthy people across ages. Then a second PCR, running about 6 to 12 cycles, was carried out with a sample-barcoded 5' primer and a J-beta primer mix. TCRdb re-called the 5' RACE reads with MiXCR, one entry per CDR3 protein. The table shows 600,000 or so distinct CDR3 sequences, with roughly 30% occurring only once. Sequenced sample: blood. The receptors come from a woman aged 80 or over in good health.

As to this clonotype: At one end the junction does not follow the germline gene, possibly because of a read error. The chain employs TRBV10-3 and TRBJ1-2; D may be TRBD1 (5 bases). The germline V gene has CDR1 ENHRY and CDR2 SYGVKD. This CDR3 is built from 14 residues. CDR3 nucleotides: TGTGGCATCAGGGAGTATGTCGAGACTGATGGCTACACCTTC. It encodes CGIREYVETDGYTF.

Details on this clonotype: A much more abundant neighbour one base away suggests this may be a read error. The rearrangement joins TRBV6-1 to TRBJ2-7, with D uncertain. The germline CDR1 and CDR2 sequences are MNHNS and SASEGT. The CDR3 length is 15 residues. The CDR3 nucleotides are TGTGCCGGCAGTCCCGGGCCGGACGGAACCTACGAGCAGTACTTC. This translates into CAGSPGPDGTYEQYF.

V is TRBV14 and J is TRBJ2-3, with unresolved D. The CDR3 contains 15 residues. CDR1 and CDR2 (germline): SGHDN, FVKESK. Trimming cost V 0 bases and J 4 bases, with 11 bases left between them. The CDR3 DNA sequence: TGTGCCAGCAGCCAAGACCTTAGGACCTCAGATACGCAGTATTTT. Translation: CASSQDLRTSDTQYF. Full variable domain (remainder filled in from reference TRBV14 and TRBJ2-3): EAGVTQFPSHSVIEKGQTVTLRCDPISGHDNLYWYRRVMGKEIKFLLHFVKESKQDESGMPNNRFLAERTGGTYSTLKVQPAELEDSGVYFCASSQDLRTSDTQYFGPGTRLTVL.

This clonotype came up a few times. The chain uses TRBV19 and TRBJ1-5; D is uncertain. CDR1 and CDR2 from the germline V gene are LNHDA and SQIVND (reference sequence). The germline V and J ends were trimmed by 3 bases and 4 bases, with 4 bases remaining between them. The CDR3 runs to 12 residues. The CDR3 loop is CASSISNQPQHF. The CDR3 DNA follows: TGTGCCAGTAGTATCAGTAATCAGCCCCAGCATTTT.

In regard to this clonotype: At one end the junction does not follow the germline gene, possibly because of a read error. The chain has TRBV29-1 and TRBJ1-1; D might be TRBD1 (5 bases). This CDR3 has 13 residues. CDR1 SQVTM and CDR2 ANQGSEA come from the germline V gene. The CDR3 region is CSGDSNLNTEAFF. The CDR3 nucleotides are TGCAGCGGAGACAGTAACCTGAACACTGAGGCTTTCTTT.

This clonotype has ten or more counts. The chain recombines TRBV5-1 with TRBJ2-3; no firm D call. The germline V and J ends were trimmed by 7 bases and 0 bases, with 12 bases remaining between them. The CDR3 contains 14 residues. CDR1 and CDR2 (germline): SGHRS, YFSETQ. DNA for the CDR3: TGCGCCAGCTCCGAGAAAGTAAGCACAGATACGCAGTATTTT. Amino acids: CASSEKVSTDTQYF.

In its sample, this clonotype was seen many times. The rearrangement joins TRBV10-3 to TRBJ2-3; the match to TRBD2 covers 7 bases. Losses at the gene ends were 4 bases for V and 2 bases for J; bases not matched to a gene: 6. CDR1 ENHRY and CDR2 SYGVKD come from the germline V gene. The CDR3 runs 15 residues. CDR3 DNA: TGTGCCATCAGTGTTGGGGGGGGTTTCACAGATACGCAGTATTTT. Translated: CAISVGGGFTDTQYF.

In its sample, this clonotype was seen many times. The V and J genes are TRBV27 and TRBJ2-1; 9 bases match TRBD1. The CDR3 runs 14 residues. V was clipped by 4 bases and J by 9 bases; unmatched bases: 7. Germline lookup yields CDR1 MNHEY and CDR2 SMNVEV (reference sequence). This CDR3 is CASSSTGQGIEQFF. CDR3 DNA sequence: TGTGCCAGCAGTTCTACGGGACAGGGAATTGAGCAGTTCTTC.

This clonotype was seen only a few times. CDR3 in DNA: TGTGCCAGCAGGTACCATGGAGCAACTAATGAAAAACTGTTTTTT. As protein: CASRYHGATNEKLFF. The chain recombines TRBV3-1 with TRBJ1-4; D remains unclear. V lost 6 bases and J 0 bases, leaving 11 bases between the germline ends. Germline CDR1 LGHDT, CDR2 YNNKEL (reference sequence). This CDR3 has 15 amino acids.

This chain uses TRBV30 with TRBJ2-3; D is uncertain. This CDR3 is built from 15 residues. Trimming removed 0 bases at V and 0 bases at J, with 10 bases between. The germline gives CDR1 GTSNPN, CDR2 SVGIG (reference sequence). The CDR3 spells CAWSVPESSTDTQYF. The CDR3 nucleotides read TGTGCCTGGAGTGTACCTGAATCTAGCACAGATACGCAGTATTTT.

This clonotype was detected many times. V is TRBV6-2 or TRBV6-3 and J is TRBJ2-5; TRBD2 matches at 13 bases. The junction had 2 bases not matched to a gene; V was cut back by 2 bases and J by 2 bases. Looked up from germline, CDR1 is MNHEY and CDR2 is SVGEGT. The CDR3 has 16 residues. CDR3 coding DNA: TGTGCCAGCAGTTACCCACTAGCGGGGGGGCAAGAGACCCAGTACTTC. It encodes CASSYPLAGGQETQYF.

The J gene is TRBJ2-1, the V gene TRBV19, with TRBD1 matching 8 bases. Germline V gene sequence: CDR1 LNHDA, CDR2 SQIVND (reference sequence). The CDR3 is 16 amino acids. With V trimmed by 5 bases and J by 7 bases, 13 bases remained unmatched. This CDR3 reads CASSAVGQGTLNEQFF. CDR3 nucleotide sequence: TGTGCCAGTAGTGCCGTCGGACAGGGTACTTTGAATGAGCAGTTCTTC.

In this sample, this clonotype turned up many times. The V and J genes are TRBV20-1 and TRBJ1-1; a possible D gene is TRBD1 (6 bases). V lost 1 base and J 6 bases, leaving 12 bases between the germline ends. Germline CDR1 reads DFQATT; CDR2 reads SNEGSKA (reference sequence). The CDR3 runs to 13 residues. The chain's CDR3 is CSARGGGRSEAFF. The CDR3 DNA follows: TGCAGTGCTAGAGGAGGGGGAAGGTCTGAAGCTTTCTTT.

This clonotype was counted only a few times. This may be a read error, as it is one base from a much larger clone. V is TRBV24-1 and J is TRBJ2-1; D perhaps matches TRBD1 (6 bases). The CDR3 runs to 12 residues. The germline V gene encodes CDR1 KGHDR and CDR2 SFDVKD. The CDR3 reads CTTRGSLGEQFF. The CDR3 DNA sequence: TGTACCACCAGGGGCTCCCTTGGTGAGCAGTTCTTC.

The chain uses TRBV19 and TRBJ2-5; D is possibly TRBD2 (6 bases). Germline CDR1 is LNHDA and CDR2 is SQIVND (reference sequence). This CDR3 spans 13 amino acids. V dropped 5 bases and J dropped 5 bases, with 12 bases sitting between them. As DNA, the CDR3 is TGTGCCAGTAGTCTTGGAGGGATTGAGACCCAGTACTTC. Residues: CASSLGGIETQYF.

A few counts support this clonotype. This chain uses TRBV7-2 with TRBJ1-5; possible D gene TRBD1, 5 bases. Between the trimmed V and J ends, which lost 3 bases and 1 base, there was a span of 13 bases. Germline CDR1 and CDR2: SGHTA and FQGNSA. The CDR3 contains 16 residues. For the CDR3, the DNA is TGTGCCAGCAGCTTCTACGGGGGGGGAAGCAATCAGCCCCAGCATTTT. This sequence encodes CASSFYGGGSNQPQHF.

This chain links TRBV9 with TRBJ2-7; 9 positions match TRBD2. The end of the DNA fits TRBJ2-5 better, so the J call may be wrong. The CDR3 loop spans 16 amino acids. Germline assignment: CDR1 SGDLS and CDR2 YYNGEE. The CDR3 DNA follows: TGTGCCAGCAGTCGCGGGGCTAGCGGGGAACAAGAGACCCAGTACTTC. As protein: CASSRGASGEQETQYF.

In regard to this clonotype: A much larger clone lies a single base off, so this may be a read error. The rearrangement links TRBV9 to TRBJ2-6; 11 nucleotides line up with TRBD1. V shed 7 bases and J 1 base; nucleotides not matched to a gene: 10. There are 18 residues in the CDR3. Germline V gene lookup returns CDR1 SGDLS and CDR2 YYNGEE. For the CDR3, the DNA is TGTGCCAGCGGCGAGCCGGGACAGGGGGTGTCTGGGGCCAACGTCCTGACTTTC. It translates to CASGEPGQGVSGANVLTF.

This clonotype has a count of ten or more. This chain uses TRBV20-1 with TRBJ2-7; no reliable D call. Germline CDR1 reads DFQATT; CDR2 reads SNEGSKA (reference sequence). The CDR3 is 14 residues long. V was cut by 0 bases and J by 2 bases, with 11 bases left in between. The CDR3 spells CSARDGASPYEQYF. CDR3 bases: TGCAGTGCTAGAGATGGCGCTAGTCCCTACGAGCAGTACTTC.

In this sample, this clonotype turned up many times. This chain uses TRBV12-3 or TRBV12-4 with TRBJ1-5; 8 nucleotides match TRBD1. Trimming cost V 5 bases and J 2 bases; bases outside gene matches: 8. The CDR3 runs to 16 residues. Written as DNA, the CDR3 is TGTGCCAGCAGTCTCCGGACAGGGATTGGCAATCAGCCCCAGCATTTT. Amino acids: CASSLRTGIGNQPQHF.